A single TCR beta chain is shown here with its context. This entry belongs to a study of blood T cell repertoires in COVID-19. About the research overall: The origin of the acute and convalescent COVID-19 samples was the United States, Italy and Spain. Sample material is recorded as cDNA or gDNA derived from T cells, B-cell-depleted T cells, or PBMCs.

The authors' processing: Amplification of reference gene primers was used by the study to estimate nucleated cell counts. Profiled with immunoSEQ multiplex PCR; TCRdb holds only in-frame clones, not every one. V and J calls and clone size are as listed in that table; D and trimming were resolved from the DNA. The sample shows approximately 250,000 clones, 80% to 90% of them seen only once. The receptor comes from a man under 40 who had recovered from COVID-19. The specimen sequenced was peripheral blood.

DNA of the CDR3: TGTGCCACCAGTGATTCGACAGGGGGTTGGGAAGATACGCAGTATTTT. It codes for CATSDSTGGWEDTQYF. This rearrangement joins TRBV24-1 to TRBJ2-3, with 9 bases aligning to TRBD1. Germline V CDR1 and CDR2: KGHDR, SFDVKD. This CDR3 comprises 16 residues. Unmatched junction bases numbered 7, after V lost 2 bases and J lost 5 bases.